These T cell receptor beta chains were read from a single sample in a study of shared clonotypes between healthy human individuals. TCRdb keeps only in-frame clones here, not all; method: immunoSEQ multiplex PCR. The table records about 2.3 million clones, over 90% of them present only once. Input material: naive CD4+ T cells from PBMCs. The receptors shown here come from a young man in good health. Some clones in this sample may be carry-over from other donors' samples. Each CDR3 is given with its conserved first and last residue. The D gene is left open where the match is weak. Part of the rows lack a size; the others show once, few, many or a class for expanded clones.

abundance	v_gene	d_gene	j_gene	CDR3nt	CDR3aa
NA	TRBV19	NA	TRBJ1-4	TGTGCCAGTAGTTCCTCGTCGGCGGCTAATGAAAAACTGTTTTTT	CASSSSSAANEKLFF
NA	TRBV19	NA	TRBJ2-6	TGTGCCAGCCTACCACGATCCCAAGGGGTTAGTCCTGGGGCCAACGTCCTGACTTTC	CASLPRSQGVSPGANVLTF
NA	TRBV19	TRBD2	TRBJ2-2	TGTGCCAGTAGTATAGATGGCCCACTAGCGGGAGTCGGCGGGGAGCTGTTTTTT	CASSIDGPLAGVGGELFF
NA	TRBV5-1	NA	TRBJ1-2	TGCGCCAGCAGCTTGGATCTGGGTCACTATGGCTACACCTTC	CASSLDLGHYGYTF
NA	TRBV5-1	NA	TRBJ1-4	TGCGCCAGCAGCGGGGGGGCTAATGAAAAACTGTTTTTT	CASSGGANEKLFF
NA	TRBV29-1	TRBD2	TRBJ2-1	TGCAGCGCCTTAGCGGGAGGAACCTACAATGAGCAGTTCTTC	CSALAGGTYNEQFF
NA	TRBV9	NA	TRBJ2-1	TGTGCCAGCAGCGTAGACCCGATCTACAATGAGCAGTTCTTC	CASSVDPIYNEQFF
NA	TRBV7-2	TRBD2	TRBJ2-7	TGTGCCAGCAGCTTAGCGGGTAGCGGGAGATCGGGTGAGCAGTACTTC	CASSLAGSGRSGEQYF
NA	TRBV30	TRBD2	TRBJ2-3	TGTGCCTGGAGTATTTGGCTAGCGGGACACCGATTCCACACAGATACGCAGTATTTT	CAWSIWLAGHRFHTDTQYF
NA	TRBV28	NA	TRBJ2-4	TGTGCCAGCAGTACAGTGGCCAAAAACATTCAGTACTTC	CASSTVAKNIQYF
NA	TRBV28	TRBD1	TRBJ1-1	TGTGCCAGCACCACCGGACAGGGGAACACTGAAGCTTTCTTT	CASTTGQGNTEAFF
NA	TRBV18	TRBD2	TRBJ2-3	TGTGCCAGCTCACCGGCCGCCCTAGCGGGAACCACAGATACGCAGTATTTT	CASSPAALAGTTDTQYF
NA	TRBV28	NA	TRBJ1-2	TGTGCCAGCAGACTGCCCGCTGACTATGGCTACACCTTC	CASRLPADYGYTF
NA	TRBV4-1	TRBD1	TRBJ2-7	TGCGCCAGCAGCCAACCGTCCCGGGACAGGGGCGGCGAGCAGTACTTC	CASSQPSRDRGGEQYF
NA	TRBV27	NA	TRBJ1-2	TGTGCCAGCAGTCCGAAGCCCGCCTCCTATGGCTACACCTTC	CASSPKPASYGYTF
NA	TRBV9	TRBD1	TRBJ2-7	TGTGCCAGCAGCCTAGGACAGGGCGCCTACGAGCAGTACTTC	CASSLGQGAYEQYF
NA	TRBV19	TRBD2	TRBJ2-4	TGTGCCAGTAGCTCACTAGCGGTAGCCAAAAACATTCAGTACTTC	CASSSLAVAKNIQYF
NA	TRBV28	TRBD1	TRBJ1-2	TGTGCCAGCAGTAAAAAATGGGCGGGACAGGCTTTAGCTAACTATGGCTACACCTTC	CASSKKWAGQALANYGYTF
NA	TRBV2	NA	TRBJ2-2	TGTGCCAGCAGTAGGACAACGAACACCGGGGAGCTGTTTTTT	CASSRTTNTGELFF
once	TRBV7-8	TRBD2	TRBJ2-2	TGTGCCAGCAGTCCCCGCGGGACTAGCGGAGGGCGGTACACCGGGGAGCTGTTTTTT	CASSPRGTSGGRYTGELFF